This T cell receptor (beta chain) is drawn from a study of cytomegalovirus exposure and HLA in healthy donors (dated by TCRdb to 2016 to 2017). Background on the whole study: According to a later analysis, one platform produced both the approximately 110 validation repertoires and the 666 repertoires of the first cohort. The study aimed to test whether cataloging public T cell receptors could reveal signatures of past pathogen exposure. In addition to the first cohort of hundreds of subjects, a separate validation cohort of approximately 110 different subjects was used. The study combined high-throughput TCR immunosequencing, statistical association of individual TCRs with disease status, and machine learning to predict cytomegalovirus infection status. Broad study findings and their caveats: Most TCR sequences were observed very rarely across donors, whereas some public TCRs were present in many individuals. A later analysis had no HLA typing for the validation cohort, so co-occurrence there was scored across all 130 or so repertoires. In the study, around 150 TCR beta chains were listed as associated with cytomegalovirus. Subsequent analysis determined that TCRs grouped into clusters in the first cohort also showed a tendency toward co-occurrence across the 120 validation repertoires, and approximately 94% of cluster scores exceeded 0. The authors suggested that the approach could potentially be extended to other disease states and immunological phenotypes. In vitro tests confirmed that a few of the cytomegalovirus-associated TCR beta chains recognize cytomegalovirus antigens. The classifier was reported to diagnose cytomegalovirus status with high specificity and sensitivity in both the original cohort and the validation cohort.

The germline V gene sets CDR1 to MDHEN and CDR2 to SYDVKM. V sheds 1 base and J sheds 3 bases, leaving 12 bases between their ends. Measured from the cysteine to the phenylalanine, the CDR3 is 15 residues long. Kept here is only the CDR3 DNA, which spans 45 bases and is read in frame from base 1. Library method: the immunoSEQ multiplex PCR assay. The study's own analysis went as follows. A statistical classification framework was built to diagnose cytomegalovirus status from the catalog of TCR beta chain sequences. In its TCRdb copy, this immuneACCESS table keeps in-frame sequences only and misses some clones. Where compared with another copy, unresolved V genes explain less than half of these, and the others have no known cause. V, J and clone size were drawn from that table, and D and trimming were deduced from the DNA. The sample records roughly 200,000 clones, about three quarters of which are singletons. The top ten clonotypes cover roughly 1.2% of the sample.

The donors were included in the validation cohort of roughly 130 subjects, a group kept apart from the approximately 670-subject first cohort. Remarks on this clone: Which antigen it targets is not known. The input lacks base qualities; no much larger clone sits a single base away.

The sample consisted of PBMCs. This receptor was obtained from a woman aged 25-40 years in good health and CMV-seronegative. The sequence is built from TRBV28 and TRBJ1-1, and perhaps TRBD1 as D gene, on 6 matching bases. The sequence in DNA is TGTGCCAGCAGTTTATTAATAGGACAGTACACTGAAGCTTTCTTT. Its amino acids are CASSLLIGQYTEAFF. Here the CDR3 is joined to the reference TRBV28 and TRBJ1-1 genes, and the full variable domain is: DVKVTQSSRYLVKRTGEKVFLECVQDMDHENMFWYRQDPGLGLRLIYFSYDVKMKEKGDIPEGYSVSREKKERFSLILESASTNQTSMYLCASSLLIGQYTEAFFGQGTRLTVV.